Shown below are 26 T cell receptor beta chains from a single sample sequenced in a study of early T cells in non-severe SARS-CoV-2 infection. TCRdb re-derived calls from the 5' RACE reads in MiXCR, one entry per CDR3 protein. The profile shows around 58,000 distinct CDR3 sequences, 10% to 15% of them singletons. The specimen sequenced was whole blood. Receptors originate from an adult who was a healthcare worker with PCR-confirmed SARS-CoV-2 infection or an uninfected control (not recorded which).

This sequence joins TRBV28 and TRBJ2-1, with 9 bases aligning to TRBD1. Unmatched junction bases numbered 1, after V lost 5 bases and J lost 2 bases. The CDR3 extends over 14 amino acids. The germline gives CDR1 MDHEN, CDR2 SYDVKM. CDR3 bases: TGTGCCAGCAGTCGGGACAGGGCCTACAATGAGCAGTTCTTC. Residues: CASSRDRAYNEQFF.

This clonotype occurred a few times. The V gene is TRBV29-1, the J gene TRBJ2-7; D is perhaps TRBD1 or TRBD2 (5 bases each). Trimming stripped 6 bases from V and 0 bases from J, with 15 bases between. From germline, CDR1 is SQVTM and CDR2 ANQGSEA. The CDR3 has 14 amino acids. The chain's CDR3 is CSVCRDPNSYEQYF. CDR3 sequence (DNA): TGCAGCGTGTGCCGGGACCCCAACTCCTACGAGCAGTACTTC.

This chain links TRBV29-1 with TRBJ1-1; perhaps TRBD1 as D (5 bases). The CDR3 covers 12 residues. Germline CDR1 reads SQVTM; CDR2 reads ANQGSEA. Trimming took off 8 bases at V and 3 bases at J, with 13 bases between the two ends. The CDR3 region is CSSGHTDTEAFF. In DNA, the CDR3 is TGCAGCTCTGGACACACAGACACTGAAGCTTTCTTT.

This chain uses TRBV5-8 with TRBJ2-7; 8 positions agree with TRBD1. Germline trimming cut 4 bases from V and 3 bases from J; bases unmatched to any gene: 3. The germline gives CDR1 SGHTS, CDR2 YDEGEE. The CDR3 is made up of 13 amino acids. This CDR3 is CASSLTGDYEQYF. Here the CDR3 DNA reads TGTGCCAGCAGCCTGACAGGGGACTACGAGCAGTACTTC.

This clonotype came up once. The chain has TRBV28 and TRBJ2-7; tentatively, D is TRBD1 (5 bases). The germline CDR1 and CDR2 sequences are MDHEN and SYDVKM. CDR3 length: 13 residues. Trimming left V 6 bases short and J 3 bases short, with 12 bases between. CDR3 DNA sequence: TGTGCCAGCAGGCAGGACAACCTCTACGAGCAGTACTTC. Its translation: CASRQDNLYEQYF.

The rearrangement links TRBV27 to TRBJ2-2, with D possibly matching TRBD1 (6 bases). This CDR3 region has 16 residues. The V end was cut by 6 bases, the J end by 3 bases, with 17 bases between. Germline V gives CDR1 MNHEY, CDR2 SMNVEV (reference sequence). CDR3: CASSRPRGGDTGELFF. As DNA, the CDR3 is TGTGCCAGCAGCCGTCCCCGTGGGGGCGACACCGGGGAGCTGTTTTTT.

CDR3 sequence reads: CASSLEGGRAYEQYF. In nucleotides, the CDR3 is TGTGCCAGCAGCTTAGAGGGCGGTAGGGCCTACGAGCAGTACTTC. The chain combines TRBV11-2 with TRBJ2-7; D not resolved. Trimming stripped 0 bases from V and 2 bases from J, with 11 bases between. The length of the CDR3 is 15 residues. Germline CDR1 and CDR2: SGHAT and FQNNGV.

This clonotype was seen many times. The gene calls are TRBV5-6 and TRBJ2-3, with D unclear. Germline CDR1 reads SGHDT; CDR2 reads YYEEEE. CDR3 size: 13 residues. Trimming took off 1 base at V and 10 bases at J, with 13 bases between the two ends. The CDR3 coding sequence is TGTGCCAGCAGCTTGATGACCCCCTACGCGCAGTATTTT. It is translated as CASSLMTPYAQYF.

Only a few counts were recorded for this clonotype. The J gene is TRBJ1-1, the V gene TRBV5-4; D unclear. This CDR3 region has 13 residues. The germline V gene has CDR1 SGHNT and CDR2 YYREEE (reference sequence). V lost 1 base and J lost 0, with 4 bases in between. The CDR3 DNA sequence: TGTGCCAGCAGCTTGACTATGAACACTGAAGCTTTCTTT. This encodes CASSLTMNTEAFF.

Only a few counts were recorded for this clonotype. CDR3 sequence: CASSQDLHSYEQYF. The CDR3 nucleotides are TGTGCCAGCAGCCAAGATCTCCACAGCTACGAGCAGTACTTC. V usage is TRBV3-1 and J usage is TRBJ2-7; D unclear. The germline V gene encodes CDR1 LGHDT and CDR2 YNNKEL (reference sequence). The CDR3 runs to 14 residues. V gave up 0 bases and J gave up 3 bases, with 9 bases separating them.

The chain employs TRBV20-1 and TRBJ2-7; D is perhaps TRBD1 (6 bases). The CDR3 is made up of 15 amino acids. Looked up from germline, CDR1 is DFQATT and CDR2 is SNEGSKA (reference sequence). V lost 1 base and J lost 2, with 15 bases in between. CDR3 in DNA: TGCAGTGCTAGAGGTGTAAAGGACAGCCCCTACGAGCAGTACTTC. Translated, it gives CSARGVKDSPYEQYF.

The chain has TRBV7-2 and TRBJ2-1; D gene ambiguous. This CDR3 has 13 amino acids. Germline V gene data show CDR1 as SGHTA and CDR2 as FQGNSA. V was trimmed by 2 bases and J by 3 bases, leaving 5 bases between them. CDR3 sequence reads: CASSLPNYNEQFF. CDR3 bases: TGTGCCAGCAGCTTACCAAACTACAATGAGCAGTTCTTC.

The gene calls are TRBV5-1 and TRBJ1-1, with D possibly TRBD1 on 5 matching bases. The V gene lost 0 bases and the J gene lost 4 bases, with 10 bases spanning the gap. Per germline, CDR1 SGHRS and CDR2 YFSETQ. The CDR3 covers 14 residues. The CDR3 DNA reads as TGCGCCAGCAGCTTGGTAGGTGGGGCCACTGAAGCTTTCTTT. Amino acids: CASSLVGGATEAFF.

This clonotype was detected many times. This rearrangement joins TRBV12-3 or TRBV12-4 to TRBJ2-1; perhaps TRBD1 as D (5 bases). The CDR3 spans 13 residues. V was pared by 6 bases and J by 8 bases, with 14 bases between. CDR3 in DNA: TGTGCCAGCAGCCTGACTCCCAGGGATGAGCAGTTCTTC. Protein product: CASSLTPRDEQFF.

The V gene is TRBV14, the J gene TRBJ1-2, with D perhaps matching TRBD1 (5 bases). V shed 0 bases and J shed 9 bases, with 11 bases lying between them. This CDR3 is built from 13 residues. CDR1 SGHDN and CDR2 FVKESK come from the germline V gene. CDR3 sequence reads: CASSQDGAYSYTF. The CDR3 DNA sequence: TGTGCCAGCAGCCAAGATGGGGCCTACAGCTACACCTTC. Using reference TRBV14 and TRBJ1-2 for the parts outside the CDR3, the full variable domain is EAGVTQFPSHSVIEKGQTVTLRCDPISGHDNLYWYRRVMGKEIKFLLHFVKESKQDESGMPNNRFLAERTGGTYSTLKVQPAELEDSGVYFCASSQDGAYSYTFGSGTRLTVV.

This rearrangement joins TRBV13 to TRBJ1-1; D is ambiguous. Deletions cut 5 bases from V and 6 bases from J, with 13 bases between. The CDR3 is 13 amino acids. The germline gives CDR1 PRHDT, CDR2 FYEKMQ (reference sequence). The CDR3 nucleotides read TGTGCCAGCAGCCCCTTGGGAGAGTCTGAAGCTTTCTTT. It codes for CASSPLGESEAFF.

This clonotype was picked up many times. The gene calls are TRBV6-5 and TRBJ1-5; 7 bases are a match to TRBD1. This CDR3 spans 14 amino acids. V shed 6 bases and J 5 bases; nucleotides not matched to a gene: 7. CDR1 is MNHEY and CDR2 is SVGAGI in the germline V gene. CDR3 in amino acids: CASSPQGGYQPQHF. As DNA, the CDR3 is TGTGCCAGCAGCCCCCAGGGGGGTTATCAGCCCCAGCATTTT.

There are many counts of this clonotype. The CDR3: CASTYGEGKDGYTF. DNA for the CDR3: TGTGCCAGCACCTACGGGGAGGGAAAGGACGGCTACACCTTC. The J gene is TRBJ1-2, the V gene TRBV6-5, with D unclear. CDR3 length equals 14 residues. Trimming took off 7 bases at V and 8 bases at J, with 20 bases between the two ends. CDR1 MNHEY and CDR2 SVGAGI come from the germline V gene.

This clonotype was detected many times. V and J are TRBV6-6 and TRBJ1-5, with a possible D match to TRBD1 (5 bases). The germline CDR1 and CDR2 sequences are MNHNY and SVGAGI (reference sequence). Trimming left V 4 bases short and J 4 bases short, with 8 bases between. The length of the CDR3 is 13 residues. The DNA of the CDR3 is TGTGCCAGCAGTTTACAGGAGAATCAGCCCCAGCATTTT. Its translation is CASSLQENQPQHF.

The sample holds many counts of this clonotype. The chain combines TRBV27 with TRBJ1-5; a possible D gene is TRBD1 (5 bases). Germline V CDR1 and CDR2: MNHEY, SMNVEV (reference sequence). The length of the CDR3 is 13 residues. Between the trimmed V and J ends, which lost 4 bases and 7 bases, there was a span of 11 bases. The CDR3 sequence is CASSSLGEQPQHF. The CDR3 DNA reads TGTGCCAGCAGTTCTCTAGGGGAACAGCCCCAGCATTTT.

Here the CDR3 reads CASSLAGVNEQFF. The CDR3 nucleotides are TGTGCCAGCTCCCTAGCGGGAGTAAATGAGCAGTTCTTC. This chain joins TRBV18 and TRBJ2-1; 10 bases are a match to TRBD2. Germline loops: CDR1 KGHSH, CDR2 LQKENI. With 6 bases clipped from V and 7 bases from J, the junction kept 3 bases outside the gene matches. The CDR3 runs to 13 residues.

This clonotype was found many times. The chain links TRBV7-6 to TRBJ1-1; D is uncertain. This CDR3 region has 15 residues. V lost 5 bases and J 1 base, leaving 14 bases between the germline ends. The germline gives CDR1 SGHVS, CDR2 FNYEAQ. This chain's CDR3 is CASSRLGAENTEAFF. The CDR3 DNA sequence: TGTGCCAGCAGCCGGCTCGGAGCGGAGAACACTGAAGCTTTCTTT.

This clonotype was counted at least ten times. The chain couples TRBV5-6 to TRBJ2-7, with 8 nucleotides matching TRBD1. Germline CDR1 reads SGHDT; CDR2 reads YYEEEE. J lost 1 base, V lost 7 bases, and 4 bases had no gene match. The length of the CDR3 is 13 residues. The CDR3 region is CASFRDRSYEQYF. CDR3 DNA: TGTGCCAGCTTCCGGGACAGGTCCTACGAGCAGTACTTC.

This clonotype was detected a few times. V is TRBV7-9 and J is TRBJ2-4; 11 bases line up with TRBD2. The CDR3 runs 22 residues. The junction had 18 bases not matched to a gene; V was cut back by 2 bases and J by 0 bases. Per germline, CDR1 SEHNR and CDR2 FQNEAQ (reference sequence). This CDR3 is CASSLMVWTSGQGELAKNIQYF. The DNA for the CDR3 is TGTGCCAGCAGCTTAATGGTTTGGACTAGCGGGCAGGGGGAGCTAGCCAAAAACATTCAGTACTTC.

Many counts were recorded for this clonotype. The chain joins TRBV27 to TRBJ2-7, with 7 bases fitting TRBD1. Trimming cost V 4 bases and J 1 base; bases outside gene matches: 7. In germline, CDR1 is MNHEY, CDR2 SMNVEV (reference sequence). The CDR3 extends over 15 amino acids. The CDR3 bases are TGTGCCAGCAGTTCCGGGACAGCTAATTCCTACGAGCAGTACTTC. Its protein product is CASSSGTANSYEQYF.

In this sample, this clonotype turned up a few times. This sequence joins TRBV12-3 or TRBV12-4 and TRBJ2-2; TRBD2 is a possible D gene (6 bases). This CDR3 region has 14 residues. Between the trimmed V and J ends, which lost 5 bases and 1 base, there was a span of 8 bases. CDR3 loop: CASSPGLNTGELFF. The CDR3 DNA reads TGTGCCAGCAGTCCGGGACTGAACACCGGGGAGCTGTTTTTT.